Presented here are 15 T cell receptor beta chains from one specimen sequenced in a study of cytomegalovirus exposure and HLA in healthy donors. The PCR made use of 60 Vbeta and 13 Jbeta primers. Clones were read by immunoSEQ multiplex PCR, and TCRdb kept only the in-frame ones, dropping some. The data show about 200,000 clones, about four fifths seen once. Sequences were obtained from PBMCs. The receptors derive from a male donor in good health and CMV-seropositive.

This rearrangement joins TRBV6-4 to TRBJ2-2; 15 bases align to TRBD2. The V gene end was trimmed by 4 bases and the J gene end by 5 bases; junction bases not matched to a gene: 11. Per germline, CDR1 MRHNA and CDR2 SNTAGT. The CDR3 has 19 amino acids. CDR3 sequence (DNA): TGTGCCAGCAGTGCCCGGACTAGCGGGGGGGCAAAGGCGACCGGGGAGCTGTTTTTT. Translation gives CASSARTSGGAKATGELFF.

The chain recombines TRBV6-5 with TRBJ1-2, with unresolved D. Germline V gene lookup returns CDR1 MNHEY and CDR2 SVGAGI. The V and J ends lost 7 bases and 7 bases respectively, with 13 bases between them. This CDR3 region has 12 residues. The CDR3 here is CASKREAGGYTF. Here the CDR3 DNA reads TGTGCCAGCAAACGGGAAGCAGGTGGCTACACCTTC.

This clone occurred a few times. The rearrangement uses TRBV27 and TRBJ2-7; the D gene is possibly TRBD2 (6 bases). In germline, CDR1 is MNHEY, CDR2 SMNVEV (reference sequence). V was shortened by 5 bases and J by 4 bases, with 30 bases between the two germline ends. The CDR3 totals 19 residues. The CDR3 DNA follows: TGTGCCAGCAGTCCGCCGCGACCCCAGGGACTTAAGACAAGTTACGAGCAGTACTTC. This gives the protein CASSPPRPQGLKTSYEQYF.

The rearrangement links TRBV5-4 to TRBJ2-5, with 10 positions matching TRBD2. The CDR3 length is 16 residues. After removal of 3 bases from V and 3 bases from J, the junction contained 8 bases not matched to a gene. The germline V gene encodes CDR1 SGHNT and CDR2 YYREEE (reference sequence). As DNA, the CDR3 is TGTGCCAGCAGCTCCGGGAGCGGGAGGGCCGAAGAGACCCAGTACTTC. Encoded protein: CASSSGSGRAEETQYF.

V and J are TRBV9 and TRBJ2-5; a weak D match, TRBD1 (5 bases). V lost 1 base and J lost 5, with 12 bases in between. CDR1 SGDLS and CDR2 YYNGEE come from the germline V gene. This CDR3 is 14 amino acids long. CDR3: CASSVPGLGETQYF. The CDR3 nucleotides are TGTGCCAGCAGCGTACCAGGGCTCGGGGAGACCCAGTACTTC.

This chain uses TRBV5-1 with TRBJ2-3, with D tentatively TRBD1 (5 bases). Deletions cut 4 bases from V and 2 bases from J, with 23 bases between. CDR1 and CDR2 (germline): SGHRS, YFSETQ. The CDR3 totals 18 residues. CDR3 DNA sequence: TGCGCCAGCAGCCACAGGAGTCTGGACGCTTTTTACACAGATACGCAGTATTTT. Encoded protein: CASSHRSLDAFYTDTQYF.

The V call is TRBV11-3, the J call TRBJ2-1, with 11 bases fitting TRBD2. The germline CDR1 and CDR2 sequences are SGHNT and YENEEA. The CDR3 runs to 15 residues. With V trimmed by 7 bases and J by 4 bases, 6 bases remained unmatched. DNA for the CDR3: TGTGCCAGCACCATGGGGACTAGCGGTTACAATGAGCAGTTCTTC. This sequence encodes CASTMGTSGYNEQFF.

This sequence joins TRBV19 and TRBJ2-5, with D maybe TRBD2 (5 bases). The CDR3 totals 14 residues. Looked up from germline, CDR1 is LNHDA and CDR2 is SQIVND (reference sequence). The V end was cut by 0 bases, the J end by 5 bases, with 10 bases between. The CDR3 here is CASSIDPSTETQYF. DNA of the CDR3: TGTGCCAGTAGTATAGATCCTAGCACGGAGACCCAGTACTTC.

J is TRBJ1-1 and V is TRBV10-3; D remains unclear. Germline CDR1 ENHRY, CDR2 SYGVKD. V lost 2 bases and J lost 1, with 8 bases in between. The CDR3 covers 14 residues. The CDR3 loop is CAISEGGQNTEAFF. In nucleotides, the CDR3 is TGTGCCATCAGTGAGGGAGGCCAGAACACTGAAGCTTTCTTT.

The gene calls are TRBV7-8 and TRBJ2-5; D possibly corresponds to TRBD1 (6 bases). The germline V gene encodes CDR1 SGHVS and CDR2 FQNEAQ. The length of the CDR3 is 16 residues. Trimming pared 1 base from V and 0 bases from J, leaving 12 bases between. The CDR3 DNA follows: TGTGCCAGCAGCTTAGGACAGGCCATGTACCAAGAGACCCAGTACTTC. Translating gives CASSLGQAMYQETQYF.

The chain links TRBV19 to TRBJ1-2; D not resolved. V shed 8 bases and J shed 1 base, with 14 bases lying between them. The CDR3 is 14 amino acids. Germline-derived CDR1 and CDR2 are LNHDA and SQIVND (reference sequence). CDR3 loop: CASENMEGNYGYTF. DNA of the CDR3: TGTGCCAGTGAGAACATGGAGGGTAACTATGGCTACACCTTC. The full variable domain, rest sourced from reference TRBV19 and TRBJ1-2, is DGGITQSPKYLFRKEGQNVTLSCEQNLNHDAMYWYRQDPGQGLRLIYYSQIVNDFQKGDIAEGYSVSREKKESFPLTVTSAQKNPTAFYLCASENMEGNYGYTFGSGTRLTVV.

J is TRBJ1-1 and V is TRBV5-4; D unclear. V was trimmed by 4 bases and J by 4 bases, leaving 14 bases between them. Looked up from germline, CDR1 is SGHNT and CDR2 is YYREEE (reference sequence). The CDR3 extends over 14 amino acids. The DNA of the CDR3 is TGTGCCAGCAGCCTGAGCGGGGTAAGCACTGAAGCTTTCTTT. This sequence encodes CASSLSGVSTEAFF.

J is TRBJ2-7 and V is TRBV29-1; 7 positions match TRBD2. CDR1 is SQVTM, CDR2 ANQGSEA, per germline. The CDR3 runs to 13 residues. With V trimmed by 5 bases and J by 7 bases, 11 bases remained unmatched. The CDR3 is CSVFGLPGGEQYF. In DNA form, the CDR3 reads TGCAGCGTTTTCGGGCTCCCGGGGGGAGAGCAGTACTTC.

This clone was counted once. This sequence joins TRBV7-2 and TRBJ1-2, with 7 bases that match TRBD1. Per the germline V gene, CDR1 is SGHTA and CDR2 is FQGNSA. The CDR3 contains 14 residues. V lost 4 bases and J lost 1; bases outside the gene matches: 3. The CDR3 loop is CASSSRDSNYGYTF. Here the CDR3 DNA reads TGTGCCAGCAGCTCACGGGACAGTAACTATGGCTACACCTTC.

V and J are TRBV7-2 and TRBJ2-2, with 8 bases that match TRBD2. J gave up 1 base and V 2 bases, and 3 bases lay outside the gene matches. CDR1 and CDR2 from the germline V gene are SGHTA and FQGNSA. This CDR3 has 16 residues. The CDR3 nucleotides are TGTGCCAGCAGCTTAAAACTAGCGGTGAACACCGGGGAGCTGTTTTTT. Translating gives CASSLKLAVNTGELFF.